Shown below are 2 T cell receptor beta chains from a single sample sequenced in a study of blood T cells in healthy people across ages. A second PCR of 7 to 11 cycles used a sample-barcoded 5' primer and a J-beta primer mix. One entry per CDR3 protein, called by TCRdb with MiXCR from the 5' RACE reads. The table lists fewer than 800,000 distinct CDR3 sequences, around 25% of them singletons, with 9.4% in the top ten. These records were also assigned to another study, of T cells of mothers and their children.

What was sequenced was blood. The receptors here all came from a boy aged 5-17 years in good health.

This clonotype was seen only a few times. This rearrangement joins TRBV20-1 to TRBJ2-3; 10 nucleotides align to TRBD2. V lost 0 bases to trimming and J lost 6 bases; unmatched junction nucleotides: 6. The germline V gene encodes CDR1 DFQATT and CDR2 SNEGSKA (reference sequence). The CDR3 spans 15 residues. The CDR3 sequence is CSARDQREGLDTQYF. The CDR3 nucleotides are TGCAGTGCTAGAGACCAGCGGGAGGGCCTTGATACGCAGTATTTT.

There are many counts of this clonotype. V gene TRBV25-1 combines with J gene TRBJ2-7; 9 bases are a match to TRBD1. J gave up 0 bases and V 11 bases, and 11 bases lay outside the gene matches. Germline V gives CDR1 MGHDK, CDR2 SYGVNS. CDR3 length: 15 amino acids. CDR3 protein: CASSAPGQGSYEQYF. As DNA, the CDR3 is TGTGCCTCATCAGCCCCGGGACAGGGCTCCTACGAGCAGTACTTC.